The 7 T cell receptor beta chains in this list originate from one sample, sequenced in a study of blood T cell repertoires in COVID-19. Generated by immunoSEQ multiplex PCR, the TCRdb table keeps only in-frame clones and is missing some. Found here are some 320,000 clones, around 90% of them singletons; the top ten hold approximately 4.7%. What was sequenced was PBMCs or T cells enriched from blood (not recorded which). The receptors were gathered from a man in his 60s who had recovered from COVID-19.

The chain is built from TRBV18 and TRBJ1-4; 9 bases are shared with TRBD1. V was pared by 4 bases and J by 0 bases, with 3 bases of the junction left unmatched. CDR3 length: 16 amino acids. Per germline, CDR1 KGHSH and CDR2 LQKENI. This chain's CDR3 is CASSLRQGATNEKLFF. CDR3 sequence (DNA): TGTGCCAGCTCACTGCGACAGGGGGCAACTAATGAAAAACTGTTTTTT.

This rearrangement joins TRBV5-8 to TRBJ1-3; D ambiguous. Trimming left V 0 bases short and J 1 base short, with 11 bases between. Germline values: CDR1 SGHTS, CDR2 YDEGEE. This CDR3 contains 16 residues. The CDR3 DNA sequence: TGTGCCAGCAGCTTGGCAGTTGTATCGTCTGGAAACACCATATATTTT. Amino acid sequence: CASSLAVVSSGNTIYF.

The CDR3 DNA reads TGTGCCAGTTCCCGGACTAGCGGGAGATTGGTAGAGCAGTTCTTC. Amino acids: CASSRTSGRLVEQFF. The rearrangement links TRBV19 to TRBJ2-1, with 13 positions matching TRBD2. The CDR3 consists of 15 residues. The junction had 11 bases not matched to a gene; V was cut back by 8 bases and J by 10 bases. Per germline, CDR1 LNHDA and CDR2 SQIVND (reference sequence).

The chain couples TRBV18 to TRBJ2-5; 8 bases are a match to TRBD1. The CDR3 extends over 15 amino acids. Trimming removed 3 bases from V and 1 base from J; junction bases left unmatched: 4. From germline, CDR1 is KGHSH and CDR2 LQKENI. The CDR3 spells CASSPGTGAQETQYF. In DNA form, the CDR3 reads TGTGCCAGCTCACCGGGGACAGGAGCCCAAGAGACCCAGTACTTC.

The CDR3 nucleotides are TGCGCCAGCAGCCAAGAATTTACTCTCTCCTACGAGCAGTACTTC. Its translation is CASSQEFTLSYEQYF. This rearrangement joins TRBV4-1 to TRBJ2-7; no clear D. Trimming stripped 0 bases from V and 0 bases from J, with 9 bases between. The CDR3 is 15 residues long. In germline, CDR1 is MGHRA, CDR2 YSYEKL.

This rearrangement joins TRBV6-5 to TRBJ1-1; D is uncertain. This CDR3 region has 16 residues. Germline V lookup: CDR1 MNHEY, CDR2 SVGAGI. The germline V and J ends were trimmed by 0 bases and 0 bases, with 11 bases remaining between them. Here the CDR3 reads CASSYSMTGMNTEAFF. DNA of the CDR3: TGTGCCAGCAGTTACTCGATGACCGGGATGAACACTGAAGCTTTCTTT.

V is TRBV28 and J is TRBJ2-3; 12 bases fit TRBD2. Germline-derived CDR1 and CDR2 are MDHEN and SYDVKM. The CDR3 spans 15 residues. Trimming removed 6 bases from V and 5 bases from J; junction bases left unmatched: 6. The CDR3 is CASSQPGLAGDTQYF. The CDR3 DNA reads TGTGCCAGCAGCCAACCGGGACTAGCGGGAGATACGCAGTATTTT.